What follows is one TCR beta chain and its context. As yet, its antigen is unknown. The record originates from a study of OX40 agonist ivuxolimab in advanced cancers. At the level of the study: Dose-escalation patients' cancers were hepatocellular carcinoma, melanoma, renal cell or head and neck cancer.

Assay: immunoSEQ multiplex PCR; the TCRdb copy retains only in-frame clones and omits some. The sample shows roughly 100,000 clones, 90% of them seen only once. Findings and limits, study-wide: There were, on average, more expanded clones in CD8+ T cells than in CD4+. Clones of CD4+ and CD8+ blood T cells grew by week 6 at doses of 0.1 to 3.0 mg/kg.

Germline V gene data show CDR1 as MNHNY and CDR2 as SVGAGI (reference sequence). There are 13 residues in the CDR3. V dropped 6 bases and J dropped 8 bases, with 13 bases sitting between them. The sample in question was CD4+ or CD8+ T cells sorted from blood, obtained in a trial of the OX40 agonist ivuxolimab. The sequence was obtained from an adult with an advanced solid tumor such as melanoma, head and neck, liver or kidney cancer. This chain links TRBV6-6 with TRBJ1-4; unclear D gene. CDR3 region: CASRMGPEEKLFF. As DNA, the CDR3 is TGTGCCAGCAGGATGGGTCCAGAGGAAAAACTGTTTTTT.